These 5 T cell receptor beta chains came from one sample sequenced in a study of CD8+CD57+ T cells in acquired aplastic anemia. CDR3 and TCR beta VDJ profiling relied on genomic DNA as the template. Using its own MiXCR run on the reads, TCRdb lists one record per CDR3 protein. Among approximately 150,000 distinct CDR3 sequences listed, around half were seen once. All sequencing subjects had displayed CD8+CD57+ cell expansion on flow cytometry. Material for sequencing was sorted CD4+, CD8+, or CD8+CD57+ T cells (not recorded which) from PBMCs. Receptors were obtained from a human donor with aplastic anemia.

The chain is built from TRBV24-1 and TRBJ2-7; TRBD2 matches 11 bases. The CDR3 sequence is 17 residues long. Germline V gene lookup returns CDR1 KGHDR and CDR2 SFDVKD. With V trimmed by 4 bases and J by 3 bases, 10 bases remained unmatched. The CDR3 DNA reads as TGTGCCACCAGTGACAGCGGGACTAGCGGTTCCTACTACGAGCAGTACTTC. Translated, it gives CATSDSGTSGSYYEQYF.

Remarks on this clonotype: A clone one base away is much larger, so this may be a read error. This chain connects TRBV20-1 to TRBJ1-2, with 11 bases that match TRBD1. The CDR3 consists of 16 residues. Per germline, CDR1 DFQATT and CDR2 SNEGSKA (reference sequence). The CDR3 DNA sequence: TGCAGTGCTAGAGATTGGGACAGGGGGTTCAACTATGACTACACCTTC. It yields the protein CSARDWDRGFNYDYTF.

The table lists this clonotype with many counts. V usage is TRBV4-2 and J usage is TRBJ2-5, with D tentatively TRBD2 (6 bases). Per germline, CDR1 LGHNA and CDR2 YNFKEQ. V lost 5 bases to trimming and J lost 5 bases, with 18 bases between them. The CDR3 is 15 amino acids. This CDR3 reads CASSGGSQVAETQYF. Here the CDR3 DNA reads TGTGCCAGCAGCGGGGGGTCACAGGTGGCGGAGACCCAGTACTTC.

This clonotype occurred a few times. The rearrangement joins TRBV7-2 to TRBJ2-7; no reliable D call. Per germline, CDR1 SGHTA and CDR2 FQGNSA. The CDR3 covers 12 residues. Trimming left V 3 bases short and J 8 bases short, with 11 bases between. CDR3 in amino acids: CASSFTQAKQYF. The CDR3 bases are TGTGCCAGCAGCTTTACCCAGGCCAAGCAGTACTTC. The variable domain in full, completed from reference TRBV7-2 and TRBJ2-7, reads GAGVSQSPSNKVTEKGKDVELRCDPISGHTALYWYRQSLGQGLEFLIYFQGNSAPDKSGLPSDRFSAERTGGSVSTLTIQRTQQEDSAVYLCASSFTQAKQYFGPGTRLTVT.

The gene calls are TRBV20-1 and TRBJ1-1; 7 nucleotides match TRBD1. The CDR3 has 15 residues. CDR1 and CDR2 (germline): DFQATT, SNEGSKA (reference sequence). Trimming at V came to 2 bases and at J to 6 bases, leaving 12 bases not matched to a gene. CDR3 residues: CSARKGGGGRSEAFF. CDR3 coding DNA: TGCAGTGCTAGAAAAGGGGGCGGGGGCAGGTCTGAAGCTTTCTTT.